Presented here are 9 T cell receptor beta chains from one specimen sequenced in a study of blood T cell repertoires in COVID-19. Using immunoSEQ multiplex PCR, the repertoire was profiled, and TCRdb retains in-frame clones only, with some absent. The sample carries 150,000 to 200,000 clones, just under 90% recorded once. Specimen: peripheral blood. These receptors all come from a woman aged 18-30 years who had recovered from COVID-19.

The chain has TRBV5-1 and TRBJ1-3; D not resolved. V was pared by 5 bases and J by 8 bases, with 14 bases between. Germline V gene lookup returns CDR1 SGHRS and CDR2 YFSETQ. The CDR3 spans 13 residues. The CDR3 here is CASRPAGVDTIYF. CDR3 sequence (DNA): TGCGCCAGCAGACCCGCGGGCGTGGACACCATATATTTT.

J is TRBJ2-2 and V is TRBV19; tentative D call: TRBD1 (6 bases). Germline CDR1 is LNHDA and CDR2 is SQIVND (reference sequence). The V and J ends lost 6 bases and 0 bases respectively, with 11 bases between them. The CDR3 runs 15 residues. CDR3 protein: CASRSRGSNTGELFF. The CDR3 DNA reads as TGTGCCAGTAGAAGCAGGGGCTCGAACACCGGGGAGCTGTTTTTT.

The chain has TRBV11-2 and TRBJ1-2, with 8 nucleotides matching TRBD1. The CDR3 sequence is 15 residues long. With V trimmed by 1 base and J by 6 bases, 7 bases remained unmatched. Germline V gives CDR1 SGHAT, CDR2 FQNNGV. The DNA of the CDR3 is TGTGCCAGCAGCTTAGGGTCCAGGGGGCAACATGGCTACACCTTC. Protein product: CASSLGSRGQHGYTF.

CDR3 residues: CASDTGTGTYNEQFF. The CDR3 DNA reads TGTGCCAGCGACACCGGGACTGGGACCTACAATGAGCAGTTCTTC. V gene TRBV19 combines with J gene TRBJ2-1; possibly TRBD2 for D (6 bases). Deletions cut 9 bases from V and 2 bases from J, with 17 bases between. Germline values: CDR1 LNHDA, CDR2 SQIVND (reference sequence). This CDR3 comprises 15 residues.

The V gene is TRBV4-1, the J gene TRBJ2-7; no definite D call. CDR1 and CDR2 (germline): MGHRA, YSYEKL. CDR3 size: 13 residues. V lost 0 bases, J lost 3 bases, and 6 bases lay in between. DNA for the CDR3: TGCGCCAGCAGCCAAGACCGCAGCTACGAGCAGTACTTC. This gives the protein CASSQDRSYEQYF.

This clone showed up just a few times. Other DNA sequences in the same sample also yield this CDR3. The chain recombines TRBV7-2 with TRBJ1-1; D is undetermined. V lost 1 base to trimming and J lost 1 base, with 7 bases between them. The germline gives CDR1 SGHTA, CDR2 FQGNSA. The CDR3 contains 14 residues. CDR3 nucleotides: TGTGCCAGCAGCTTAGTCGTGTGGAACACTGAAGCTTTCTTT. Residues: CASSLVVWNTEAFF. Full variable domain (rest looked up from reference TRBV7-2 and TRBJ1-1): GAGVSQSPSNKVTEKGKDVELRCDPISGHTALYWYRQSLGQGLEFLIYFQGNSAPDKSGLPSDRFSAERTGGSVSTLTIQRTQQEDSAVYLCASSLVVWNTEAFFGQGTRLTVV.

The rearrangement uses TRBV5-1 and TRBJ2-5, with 12 nucleotides matching TRBD2. The CDR3 spans 19 residues. The trim removed 0 bases at V and 3 bases at J, leaving 12 bases unmatched. The germline V gene has CDR1 SGHRS and CDR2 YFSETQ. CDR3 in DNA: TGCGCCAGCAGCTTGGCCGCTAGCGGGAGGGCCTTGGGAAAAGAGACCCAGTACTTC. Amino acids: CASSLAASGRALGKETQYF. The full variable domain, with the rest looked up from reference TRBV5-1 and TRBJ2-5, is KAGVTQTPRYLIKTRGQQVTLSCSPISGHRSVSWYQQTPGQGLQFLFEYFSETQRNKGNFPGRFSGRQFSNSRSEMNVSTLELGDSALYLCASSLAASGRALGKETQYFGPGTRLLVL.

The chain is built from TRBV13 and TRBJ2-1, with D possibly TRBD1 on 5 matching bases. V was shortened by 0 bases and J by 1 base, with 10 bases between the two germline ends. This CDR3 comprises 16 residues. CDR1 is PRHDT and CDR2 is FYEKMQ in the germline V gene (reference sequence). The CDR3 region has the DNA TGTGCCAGCAGCTTAGGGGGGCTCTTATCCTACAATGAGCAGTTCTTC. It translates to CASSLGGLLSYNEQFF.

The gene calls are TRBV9 and TRBJ1-3, with D possibly matching TRBD1 (5 bases). V was shortened by 4 bases and J by 1 base, with 18 bases between the two germline ends. The germline V gene has CDR1 SGDLS and CDR2 YYNGEE. The CDR3 has 17 amino acids. CDR3 bases: TGTGCCAGCAGCTCCCCCGGCGCAGGGTCTTCTGGAAACACCATATATTTT. It encodes CASSSPGAGSSGNTIYF. Supplemented by reference TRBV9 and TRBJ1-3, the full variable domain reads DSGVTQTPKHLITATGQRVTLRCSPRSGDLSVYWYQQSLDQGLQFLIQYYNGEERAKGNILERFSAQQFPDLHSELNLSSLELGDSALYFCASSSPGAGSSGNTIYFGEGSWLTVV.